The TCR beta chain described here comes from a study of radiotherapy plus CTLA-4 blockade in lung cancer. Study-wide results and limits: How blood T cell clones changed early, along with interferon-beta, reportedly forecast response best.

Worth noting for this clone: Antigen unknown.

TCRdb's copy holds only in-frame clones and misses some; the assay was immunoSEQ multiplex PCR. This sample has about 120,000 clones, with 85% to 90% found just once. The TCR comes from a human donor with non-small cell lung cancer that progressed on radiotherapy plus ipilimumab. The specimen was peripheral blood, collected from a patient treated with radiotherapy plus ipilimumab.

CDR3 loop: CASSSSSGTGELFF. DNA of the CDR3: TGTGCCAGCAGTTCATCTAGCGGCACCGGGGAGCTGTTTTTT. The rearrangement uses TRBV6-5 and TRBJ2-2, with 7 bases identical to TRBD2. Germline V gene data show CDR1 as MNHEY and CDR2 as SVGAGI. This CDR3 comprises 14 residues. V shed 4 bases and J 4 bases; nucleotides not matched to a gene: 3.